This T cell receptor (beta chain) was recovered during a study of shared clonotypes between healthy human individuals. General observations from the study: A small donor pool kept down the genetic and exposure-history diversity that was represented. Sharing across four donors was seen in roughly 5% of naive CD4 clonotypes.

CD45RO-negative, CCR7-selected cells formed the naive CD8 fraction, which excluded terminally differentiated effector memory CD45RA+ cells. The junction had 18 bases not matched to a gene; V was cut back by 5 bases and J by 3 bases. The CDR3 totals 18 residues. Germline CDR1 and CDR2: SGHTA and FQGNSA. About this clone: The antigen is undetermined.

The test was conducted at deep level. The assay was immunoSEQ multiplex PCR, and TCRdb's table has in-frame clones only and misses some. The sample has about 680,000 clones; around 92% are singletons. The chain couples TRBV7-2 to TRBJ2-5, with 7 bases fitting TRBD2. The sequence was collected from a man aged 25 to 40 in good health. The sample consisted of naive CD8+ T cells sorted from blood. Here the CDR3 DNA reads TGTGCCAGCAGCCCGAGAGTGGATAGCGGGCTCCATAAAGAGACCCAGTACTTC. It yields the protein CASSPRVDSGLHKETQYF.